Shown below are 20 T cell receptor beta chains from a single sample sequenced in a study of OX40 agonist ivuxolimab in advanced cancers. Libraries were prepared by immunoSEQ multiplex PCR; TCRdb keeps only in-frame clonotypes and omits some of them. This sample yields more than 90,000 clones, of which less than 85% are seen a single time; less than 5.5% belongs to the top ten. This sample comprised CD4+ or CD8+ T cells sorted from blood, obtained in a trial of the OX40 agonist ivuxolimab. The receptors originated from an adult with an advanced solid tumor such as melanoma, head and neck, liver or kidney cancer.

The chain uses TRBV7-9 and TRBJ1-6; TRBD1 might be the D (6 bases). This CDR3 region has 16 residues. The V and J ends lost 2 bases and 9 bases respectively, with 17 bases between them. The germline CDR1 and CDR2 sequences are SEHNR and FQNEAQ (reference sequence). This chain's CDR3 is CASSLSDRGPLSPLHF. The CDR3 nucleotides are TGTGCCAGCAGCTTATCGGACAGAGGACCGCTTTCACCCCTCCACTTT.

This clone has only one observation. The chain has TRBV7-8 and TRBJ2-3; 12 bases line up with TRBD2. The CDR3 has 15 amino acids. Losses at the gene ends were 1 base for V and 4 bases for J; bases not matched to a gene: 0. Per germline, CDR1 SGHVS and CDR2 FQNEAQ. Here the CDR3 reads CASSLGLAGADTQYF. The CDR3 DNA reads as TGTGCCAGCAGCTTAGGACTAGCGGGAGCAGATACGCAGTATTTT. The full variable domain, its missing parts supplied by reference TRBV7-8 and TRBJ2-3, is GAGVSQSPRYKVAKRGQDVALRCDPISGHVSLFWYQQALGQGPEFLTYFQNEAQLDKSGLPSDRFFAERPEGSVSTLKIQRTQQEDSAVYLCASSLGLAGADTQYFGPGTRLTVL.

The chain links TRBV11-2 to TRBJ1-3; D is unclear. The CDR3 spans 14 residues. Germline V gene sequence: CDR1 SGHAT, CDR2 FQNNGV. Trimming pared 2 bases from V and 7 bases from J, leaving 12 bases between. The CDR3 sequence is CASSLRSLTNTIYF. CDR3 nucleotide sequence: TGTGCCAGCAGCTTAAGGTCCCTCACCAACACCATATATTTT. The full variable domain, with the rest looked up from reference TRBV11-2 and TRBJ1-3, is EAGVAQSPRYKIIEKRQSVAFWCNPISGHATLYWYQQILGQGPKLLIQFQNNGVVDDSQLPKDRFSAERLKGVDSTLKIQPAKLEDSAVYLCASSLRSLTNTIYFGEGSWLTVV.

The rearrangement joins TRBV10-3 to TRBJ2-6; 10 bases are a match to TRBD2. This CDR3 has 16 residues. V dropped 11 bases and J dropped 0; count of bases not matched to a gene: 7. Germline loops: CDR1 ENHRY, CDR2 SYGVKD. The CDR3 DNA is TGTGCCGCCGGGACTAGCGAATTCTCTGGGGCCAACGTCCTGACTTTC. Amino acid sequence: CAAGTSEFSGANVLTF.

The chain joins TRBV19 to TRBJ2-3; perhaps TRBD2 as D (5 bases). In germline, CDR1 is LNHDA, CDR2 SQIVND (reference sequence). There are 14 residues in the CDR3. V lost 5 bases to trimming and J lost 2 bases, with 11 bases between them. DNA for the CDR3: TGTGCCAGTAGTGAGGGAACCCTCACAGATACGCAGTATTTT. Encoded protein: CASSEGTLTDTQYF.

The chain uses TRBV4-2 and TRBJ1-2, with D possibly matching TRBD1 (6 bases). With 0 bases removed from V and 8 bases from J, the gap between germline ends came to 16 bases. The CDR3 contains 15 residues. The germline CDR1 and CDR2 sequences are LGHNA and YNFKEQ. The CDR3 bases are TGTGCCAGCAGCCAAGATAAAGTGAGGGGGGAGGGCTACACCTTC. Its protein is CASSQDKVRGEGYTF.

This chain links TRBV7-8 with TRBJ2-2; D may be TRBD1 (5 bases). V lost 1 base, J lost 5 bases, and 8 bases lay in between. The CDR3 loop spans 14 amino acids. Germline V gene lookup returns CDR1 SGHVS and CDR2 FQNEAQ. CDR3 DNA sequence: TGTGCCAGCAGCTTAGGCAGGGAAACCGGGGAGCTGTTTTTT. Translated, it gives CASSLGRETGELFF.

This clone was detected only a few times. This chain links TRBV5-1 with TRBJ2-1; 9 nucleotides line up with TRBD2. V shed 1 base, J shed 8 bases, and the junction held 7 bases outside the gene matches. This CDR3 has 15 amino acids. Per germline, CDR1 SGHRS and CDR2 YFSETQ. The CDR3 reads CASSLQGGGADEQFF. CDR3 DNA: TGCGCCAGCAGCTTGCAGGGCGGGGGGGCCGATGAGCAGTTCTTC.

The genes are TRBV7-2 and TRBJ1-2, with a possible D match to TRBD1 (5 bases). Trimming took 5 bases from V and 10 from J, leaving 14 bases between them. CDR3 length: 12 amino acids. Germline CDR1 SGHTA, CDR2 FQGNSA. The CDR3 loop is CASSARQRDYTF. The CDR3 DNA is TGTGCCAGCAGCGCCCGACAGAGAGACTACACCTTC.

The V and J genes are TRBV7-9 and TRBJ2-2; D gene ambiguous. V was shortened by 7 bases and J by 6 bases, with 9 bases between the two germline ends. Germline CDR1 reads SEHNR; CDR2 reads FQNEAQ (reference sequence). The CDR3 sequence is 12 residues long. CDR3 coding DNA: TGTGCCAGCAAGATTAGGGCCGGGGAGCTGTTTTTT. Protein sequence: CASKIRAGELFF.

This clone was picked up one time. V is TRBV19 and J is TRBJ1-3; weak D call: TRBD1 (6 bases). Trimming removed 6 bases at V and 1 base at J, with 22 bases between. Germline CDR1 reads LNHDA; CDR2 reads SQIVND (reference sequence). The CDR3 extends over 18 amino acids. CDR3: CASRPPRGLQGSGNTIYF. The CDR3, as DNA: TGTGCCAGTAGACCTCCCCGGGGGCTCCAGGGGTCTGGAAACACCATATATTTT.

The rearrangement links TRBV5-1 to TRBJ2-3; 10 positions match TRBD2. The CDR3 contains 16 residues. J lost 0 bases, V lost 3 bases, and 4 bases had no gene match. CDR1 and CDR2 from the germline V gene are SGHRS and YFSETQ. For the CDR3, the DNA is TGCGCCAGCAGCTCGTCTAGCGGGAGAAGCACAGATACGCAGTATTTT. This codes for CASSSSSGRSTDTQYF.

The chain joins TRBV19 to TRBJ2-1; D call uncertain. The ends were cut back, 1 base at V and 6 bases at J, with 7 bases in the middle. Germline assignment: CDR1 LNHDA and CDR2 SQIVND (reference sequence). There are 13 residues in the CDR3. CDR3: CASSIGNSNEQFF. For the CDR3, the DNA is TGTGCCAGTAGTATAGGGAACAGCAATGAGCAGTTCTTC.

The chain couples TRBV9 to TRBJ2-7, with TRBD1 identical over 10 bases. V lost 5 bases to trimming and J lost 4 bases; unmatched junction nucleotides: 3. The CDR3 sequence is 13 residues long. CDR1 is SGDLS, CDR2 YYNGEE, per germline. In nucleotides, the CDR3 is TGTGCCAGCAGAGGACAGGGGGGGTACGAGCAGTACTTC. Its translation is CASRGQGGYEQYF.

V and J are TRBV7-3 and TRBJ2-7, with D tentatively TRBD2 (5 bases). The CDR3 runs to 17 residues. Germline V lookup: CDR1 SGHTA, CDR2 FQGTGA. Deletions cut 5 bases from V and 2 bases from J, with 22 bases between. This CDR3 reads CASSPWTRARYTYEQYF. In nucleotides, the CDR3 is TGTGCCAGCAGCCCGTGGACGAGGGCGCGTTATACCTACGAGCAGTACTTC.

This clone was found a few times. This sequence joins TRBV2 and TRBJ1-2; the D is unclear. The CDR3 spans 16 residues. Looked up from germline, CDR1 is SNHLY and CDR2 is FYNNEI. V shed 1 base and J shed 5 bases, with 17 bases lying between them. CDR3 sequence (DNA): TGTGCCAGCAGTGAAGGGTGGTTGTCCGGGAGGTATGGCTACACCTTC. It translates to CASSEGWLSGRYGYTF.

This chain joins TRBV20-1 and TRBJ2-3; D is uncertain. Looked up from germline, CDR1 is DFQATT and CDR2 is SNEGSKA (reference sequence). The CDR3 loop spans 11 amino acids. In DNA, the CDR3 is TGCAGCGGGCGCAGCACAGATACGCAGTATTTT. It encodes CSGRSTDTQYF.

This CDR3 is CASSPPERGPYEQYF. The DNA for the CDR3 is TGTGCCAGCTCACCACCGGAGCGGGGGCCCTACGAGCAGTACTTC. The V gene is TRBV18, the J gene TRBJ2-5; 8 positions match TRBD2. The closer fit of TRBJ2-7 to the DNA end suggests the J call may be wrong. CDR1 is KGHSH and CDR2 is LQKENI in the germline V gene. The CDR3 totals 15 residues.

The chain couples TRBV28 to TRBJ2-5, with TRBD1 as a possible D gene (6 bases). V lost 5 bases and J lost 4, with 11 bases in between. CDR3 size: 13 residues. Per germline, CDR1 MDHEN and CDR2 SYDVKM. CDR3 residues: CASSDRSGETQYF. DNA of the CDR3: TGTGCCAGCAGTGACAGGTCTGGAGAGACCCAGTACTTC.

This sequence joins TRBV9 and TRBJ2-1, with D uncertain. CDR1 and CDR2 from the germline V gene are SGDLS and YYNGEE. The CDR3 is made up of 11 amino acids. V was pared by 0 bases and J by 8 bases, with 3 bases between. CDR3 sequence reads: CASSVGYEQFF. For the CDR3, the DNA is TGTGCCAGCAGCGTAGGTTATGAGCAGTTCTTC.